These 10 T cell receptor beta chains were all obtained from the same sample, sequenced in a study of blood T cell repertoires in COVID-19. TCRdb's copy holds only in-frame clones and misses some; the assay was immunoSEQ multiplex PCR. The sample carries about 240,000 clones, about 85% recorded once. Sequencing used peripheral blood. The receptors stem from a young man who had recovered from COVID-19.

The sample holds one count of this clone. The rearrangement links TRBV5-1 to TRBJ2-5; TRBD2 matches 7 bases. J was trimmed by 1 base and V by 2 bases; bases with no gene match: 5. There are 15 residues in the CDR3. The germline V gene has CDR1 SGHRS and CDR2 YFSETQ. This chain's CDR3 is CASSFFGGIQETQYF. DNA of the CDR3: TGCGCCAGCAGCTTTTTCGGGGGGATCCAAGAGACCCAGTACTTC.

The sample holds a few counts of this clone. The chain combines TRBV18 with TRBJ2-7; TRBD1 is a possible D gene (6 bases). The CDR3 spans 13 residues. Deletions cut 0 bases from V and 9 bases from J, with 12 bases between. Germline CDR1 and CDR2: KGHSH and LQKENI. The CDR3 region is CASSPPNRETQYF. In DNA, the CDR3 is TGTGCCAGCTCACCACCCAACAGGGAGACGCAGTACTTC.

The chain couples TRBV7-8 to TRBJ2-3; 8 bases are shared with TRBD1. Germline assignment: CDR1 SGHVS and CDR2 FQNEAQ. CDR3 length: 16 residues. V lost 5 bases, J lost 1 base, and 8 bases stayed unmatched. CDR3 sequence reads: CASSQGQVPGTDTQYF. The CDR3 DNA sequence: TGTGCCAGCAGCCAGGGACAGGTCCCTGGCACAGATACGCAGTATTTT. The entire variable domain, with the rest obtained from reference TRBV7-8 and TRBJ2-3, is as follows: GAGVSQSPRYKVAKRGQDVALRCDPISGHVSLFWYQQALGQGPEFLTYFQNEAQLDKSGLPSDRFFAERPEGSVSTLKIQRTQQEDSAVYLCASSQGQVPGTDTQYFGPGTRLTVL.

The CDR3 DNA follows: TGTGCCAGCAGCGCACGTACGGACGAGCAGTACGTC. Amino acid sequence: CASSARTDEQYV. This chain uses TRBV11-2 with TRBJ2-7; D gene uncertain. Per the germline V gene, CDR1 is SGHAT and CDR2 is FQNNGV. This CDR3 spans 12 amino acids. Trimming shortened V by 5 bases and J by 5 bases, and 10 bases separated the two germline ends.

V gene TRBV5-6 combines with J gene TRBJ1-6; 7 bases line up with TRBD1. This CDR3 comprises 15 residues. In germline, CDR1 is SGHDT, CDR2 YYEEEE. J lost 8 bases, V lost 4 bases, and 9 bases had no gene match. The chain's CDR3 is CASSETGTAYSPLHF. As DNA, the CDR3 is TGTGCCAGCAGCGAGACCGGGACAGCCTATTCACCCCTCCACTTT.

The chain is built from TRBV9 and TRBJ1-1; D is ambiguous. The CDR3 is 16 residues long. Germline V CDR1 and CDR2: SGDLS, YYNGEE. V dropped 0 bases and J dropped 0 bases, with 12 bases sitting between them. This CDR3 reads CASSVEEGPVNTEAFF. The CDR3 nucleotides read TGTGCCAGCAGCGTAGAAGAGGGTCCGGTGAACACTGAAGCTTTCTTT. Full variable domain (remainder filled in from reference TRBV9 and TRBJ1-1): DSGVTQTPKHLITATGQRVTLRCSPRSGDLSVYWYQQSLDQGLQFLIQYYNGEERAKGNILERFSAQQFPDLHSELNLSSLELGDSALYFCASSVEEGPVNTEAFFGQGTRLTVV.

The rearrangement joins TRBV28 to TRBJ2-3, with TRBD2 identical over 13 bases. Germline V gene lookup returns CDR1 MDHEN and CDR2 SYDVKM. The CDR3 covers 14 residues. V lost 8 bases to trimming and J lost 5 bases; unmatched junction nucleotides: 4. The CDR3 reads CASGTSGGGDTQYF. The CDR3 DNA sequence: TGTGCCAGCGGAACTAGCGGGGGGGGAGATACGCAGTATTTT. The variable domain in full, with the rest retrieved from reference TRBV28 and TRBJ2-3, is DVKVTQSSRYLVKRTGEKVFLECVQDMDHENMFWYRQDPGLGLRLIYFSYDVKMKEKGDIPEGYSVSREKKERFSLILESASTNQTSMYLCASGTSGGGDTQYFGPGTRLTVL.

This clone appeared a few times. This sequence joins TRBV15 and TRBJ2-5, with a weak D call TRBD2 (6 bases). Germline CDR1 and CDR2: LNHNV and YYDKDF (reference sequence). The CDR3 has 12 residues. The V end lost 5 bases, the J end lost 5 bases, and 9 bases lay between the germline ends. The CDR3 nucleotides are TGTGCCACCAGCTTTGGGGGGGAGACCCAGTACTTC. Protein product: CATSFGGETQYF.

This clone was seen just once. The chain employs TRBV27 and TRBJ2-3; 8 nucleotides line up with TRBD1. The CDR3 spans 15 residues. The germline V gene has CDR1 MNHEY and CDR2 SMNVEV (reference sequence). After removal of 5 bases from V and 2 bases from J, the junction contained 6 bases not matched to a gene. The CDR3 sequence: CASSAWTGPTDTQYF. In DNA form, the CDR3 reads TGTGCCAGCAGTGCGTGGACAGGGCCCACAGATACGCAGTATTTT.

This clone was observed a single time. Here the CDR3 reads CATSGYRGVGNTEAFF. The CDR3 DNA follows: TGTGCCACCAGCGGATACAGGGGAGTGGGGAACACTGAAGCTTTCTTT. This sequence joins TRBV15 and TRBJ1-1, with TRBD1 matching over 7 bases. From germline, CDR1 is LNHNV and CDR2 YYDKDF (reference sequence). This CDR3 is 16 amino acids long. After removal of 5 bases from V and 1 base from J, the junction contained 10 bases not matched to a gene. Looking up the rest from reference TRBV15 and TRBJ1-1 gives the full variable domain: DAMVIQNPRYQVTQFGKPVTLSCSQTLNHNVMYWYQQKSSQAPKLLFHYYDKDFNNEADTPDNFQSRRPNTSFCFLDIRSPGLGDTAMYLCATSGYRGVGNTEAFFGQGTRLTVV.